This T cell receptor beta chain originates from a study of ipilimumab plus nivolumab after autologous stem cell transplantation. Sequencing used immunoSEQ multiplex PCR; TCRdb keeps in-frame clones, though not all of them. The table has tens of thousands of clones, about 92% seen once; the top ten hold over 0.85%. The TCR originated in a male donor with multiple myeloma. Sequenced here: PBMCs, sampled in a trial of ipilimumab plus nivolumab as post-transplant consolidation.

DNA of the CDR3: TGTGCCAGCAGAACATCAGGGGGGAGCACAGATACGCAGTATTTT. Amino acid sequence: CASRTSGGSTDTQYF. The J gene is TRBJ2-3, the V gene TRBV27; D perhaps matches TRBD1 (7 bases). Between the trimmed V and J ends, which lost 6 bases and 0 bases, there was a span of 13 bases. In germline, CDR1 is MNHEY, CDR2 SMNVEV (reference sequence). The CDR3 covers 15 residues.